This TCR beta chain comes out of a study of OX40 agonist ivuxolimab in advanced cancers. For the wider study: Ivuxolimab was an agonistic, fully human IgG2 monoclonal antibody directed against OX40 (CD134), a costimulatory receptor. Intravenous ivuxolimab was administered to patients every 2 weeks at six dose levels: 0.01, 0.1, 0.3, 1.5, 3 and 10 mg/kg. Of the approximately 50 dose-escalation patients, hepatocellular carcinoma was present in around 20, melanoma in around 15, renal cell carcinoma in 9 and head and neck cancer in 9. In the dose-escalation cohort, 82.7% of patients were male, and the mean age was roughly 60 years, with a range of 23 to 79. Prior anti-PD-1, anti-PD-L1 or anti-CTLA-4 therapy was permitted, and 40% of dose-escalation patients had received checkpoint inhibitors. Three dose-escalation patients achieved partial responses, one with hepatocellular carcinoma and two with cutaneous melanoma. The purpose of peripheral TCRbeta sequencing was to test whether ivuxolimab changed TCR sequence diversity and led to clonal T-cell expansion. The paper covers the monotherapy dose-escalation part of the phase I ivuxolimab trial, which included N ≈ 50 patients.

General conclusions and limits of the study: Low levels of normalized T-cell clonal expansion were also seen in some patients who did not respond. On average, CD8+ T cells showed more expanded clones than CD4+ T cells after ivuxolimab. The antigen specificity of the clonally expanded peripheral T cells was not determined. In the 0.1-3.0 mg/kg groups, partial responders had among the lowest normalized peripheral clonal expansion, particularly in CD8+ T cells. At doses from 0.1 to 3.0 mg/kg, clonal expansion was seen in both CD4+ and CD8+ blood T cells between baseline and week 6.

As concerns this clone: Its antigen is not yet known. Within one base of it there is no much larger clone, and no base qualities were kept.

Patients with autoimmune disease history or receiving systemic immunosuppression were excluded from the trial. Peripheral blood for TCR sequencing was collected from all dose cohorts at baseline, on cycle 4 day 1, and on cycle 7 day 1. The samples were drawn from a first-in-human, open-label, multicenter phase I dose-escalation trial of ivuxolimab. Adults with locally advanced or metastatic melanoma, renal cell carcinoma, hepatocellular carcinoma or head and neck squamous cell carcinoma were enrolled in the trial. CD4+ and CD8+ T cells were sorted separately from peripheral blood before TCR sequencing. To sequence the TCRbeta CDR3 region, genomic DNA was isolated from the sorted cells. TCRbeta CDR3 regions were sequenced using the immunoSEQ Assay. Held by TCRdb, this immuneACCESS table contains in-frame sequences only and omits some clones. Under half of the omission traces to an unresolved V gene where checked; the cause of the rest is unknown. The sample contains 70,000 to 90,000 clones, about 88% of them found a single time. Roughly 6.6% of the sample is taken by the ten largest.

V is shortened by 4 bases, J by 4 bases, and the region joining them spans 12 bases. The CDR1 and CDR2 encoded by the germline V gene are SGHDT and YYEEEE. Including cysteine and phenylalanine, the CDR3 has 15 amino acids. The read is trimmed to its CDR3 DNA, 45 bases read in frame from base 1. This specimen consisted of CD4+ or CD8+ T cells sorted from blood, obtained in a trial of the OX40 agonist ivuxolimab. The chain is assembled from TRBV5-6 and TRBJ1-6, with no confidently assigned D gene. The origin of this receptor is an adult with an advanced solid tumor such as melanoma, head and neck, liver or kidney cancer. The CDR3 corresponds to CASSAAGGYNSPLHF. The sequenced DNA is TGTGCCAGCAGCGCCGCGGGTGGGTATAATTCACCCCTCCACTTT. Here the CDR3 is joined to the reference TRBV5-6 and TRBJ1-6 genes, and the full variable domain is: DAGVTQSPTHLIKTRGQQVTLRCSPKSGHDTVSWYQQALGQGPQFIFQYYEEEERQRGNFPDRFSGHQFPNYSSELNVNALLLGDSALYLCASSAAGGYNSPLHFGNGTRLTVT.